This TCR beta chain was identified during a study of shared clonotypes between healthy human individuals. Germline loops: CDR1 SGHVS, CDR2 FQNEAQ. The CDR3 is 15 amino acids. V shed 7 bases, J shed 4 bases, and the junction held 12 bases outside the gene matches. Broader study findings: As a rule, naive subsets had a larger estimated richness than memory subsets. Non-shared clonotypes had lower generation probabilities than those shared by all four donors. The sole specimen, blood, was sampled, and tissue repertoires likely differ.

The data were produced by immunoSEQ multiplex PCR, yet TCRdb's version contains in-frame clones alone and is incomplete. The sample lists about 1,800,000 clones; over 85% were seen once. As concerns this clone: The antigen is undetermined.

CD45RO-negative CD8 cells positively selected for CCR7 made up the naive population, which excluded terminally differentiated effector memory CD45RA+ cells. The chain recombines TRBV7-8 with TRBJ2-7; 8 positions match TRBD2. Sample: naive CD8+ T cells sorted from blood. This receptor was taken from a man in his late teens or twenties in good health. CDR3 nucleotides: TGTGCCAGCATCGAACAAGCGGGAGCCATTTACGAGCAGTACTTC. Its translation is CASIEQAGAIYEQYF.